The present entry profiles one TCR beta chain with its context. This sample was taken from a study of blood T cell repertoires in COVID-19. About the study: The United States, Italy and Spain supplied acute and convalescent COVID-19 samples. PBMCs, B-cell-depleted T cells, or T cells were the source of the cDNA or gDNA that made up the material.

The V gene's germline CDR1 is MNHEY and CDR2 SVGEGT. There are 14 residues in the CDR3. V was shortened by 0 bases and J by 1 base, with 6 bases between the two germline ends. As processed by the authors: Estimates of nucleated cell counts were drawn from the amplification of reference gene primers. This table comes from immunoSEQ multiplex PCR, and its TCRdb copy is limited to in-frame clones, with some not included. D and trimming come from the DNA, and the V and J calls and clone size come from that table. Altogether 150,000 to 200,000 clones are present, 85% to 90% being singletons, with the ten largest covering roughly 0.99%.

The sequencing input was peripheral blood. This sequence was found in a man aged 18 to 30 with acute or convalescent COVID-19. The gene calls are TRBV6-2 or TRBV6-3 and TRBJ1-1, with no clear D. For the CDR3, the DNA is TGTGCCAGCAGTTACTCTGCAGGGAACACTGAAGCTTTCTTT. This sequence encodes CASSYSAGNTEAFF.